The present T cell receptor beta chain was sequenced within a study of CD8 T cells in Susac syndrome. The CDR3 loop spans 13 amino acids. Unmatched junction bases numbered 4, after V lost 5 bases and J lost 4 bases. From germline, CDR1 is SGHDN and CDR2 FVKESK. Purification of the CD8+ and CD4+ T cells relied on negative isolation, and TEMRA cells underwent FACS enrichment. RNA was extracted with the RNeasy kit, and a quantity of roughly 0.45 to 1 ug was reverse transcribed using random hexamers. TCRdb passed the immunoSEQ multiplex PCR reads through MiXCR, listing each CDR3 protein once. The sample contains approximately 120,000 distinct CDR3 sequences, 90% to 95% of which appear only once.

The chain joins TRBV14 to TRBJ1-2, with 7 bases lining up with TRBD1. Sequencing was done on a sample of CD8+ T cells from PBMCs. The receptor's source is a human donor with multiple sclerosis. CDR3 amino acids: CASSAGTAYGYTF. DNA of the CDR3: TGTGCCAGCAGCGCCGGGACAGCCTATGGCTACACCTTC.